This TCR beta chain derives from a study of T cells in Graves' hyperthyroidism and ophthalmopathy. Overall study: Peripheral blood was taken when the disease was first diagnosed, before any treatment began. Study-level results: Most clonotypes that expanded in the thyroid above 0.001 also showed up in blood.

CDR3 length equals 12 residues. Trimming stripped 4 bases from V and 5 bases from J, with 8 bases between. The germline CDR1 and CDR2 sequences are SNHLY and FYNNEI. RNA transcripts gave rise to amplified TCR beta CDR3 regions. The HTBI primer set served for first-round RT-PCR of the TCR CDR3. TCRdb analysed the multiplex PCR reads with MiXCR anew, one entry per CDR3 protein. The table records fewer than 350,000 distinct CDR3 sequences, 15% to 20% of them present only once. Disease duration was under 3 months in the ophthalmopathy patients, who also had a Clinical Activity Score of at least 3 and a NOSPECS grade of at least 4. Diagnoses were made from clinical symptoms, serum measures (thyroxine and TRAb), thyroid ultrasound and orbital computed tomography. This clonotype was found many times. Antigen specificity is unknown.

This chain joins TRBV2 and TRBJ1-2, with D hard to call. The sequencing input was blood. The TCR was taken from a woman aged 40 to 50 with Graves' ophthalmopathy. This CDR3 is CASSVNEYGYTF. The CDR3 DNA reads TGTGCCAGCAGTGTAAATGAATATGGCTACACCTTC.